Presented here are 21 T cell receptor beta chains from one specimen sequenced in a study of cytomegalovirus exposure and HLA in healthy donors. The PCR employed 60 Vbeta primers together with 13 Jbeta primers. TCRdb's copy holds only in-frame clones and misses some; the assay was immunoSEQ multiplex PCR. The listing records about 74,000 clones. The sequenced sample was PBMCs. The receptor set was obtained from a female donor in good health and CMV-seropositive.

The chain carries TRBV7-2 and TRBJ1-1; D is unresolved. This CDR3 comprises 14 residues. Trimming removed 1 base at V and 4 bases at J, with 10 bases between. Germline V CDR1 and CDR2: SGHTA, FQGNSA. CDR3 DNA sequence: TGTGCCAGCAGCTTAGGGGCCCGAACCACTGAAGCTTTCTTT. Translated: CASSLGARTTEAFF.

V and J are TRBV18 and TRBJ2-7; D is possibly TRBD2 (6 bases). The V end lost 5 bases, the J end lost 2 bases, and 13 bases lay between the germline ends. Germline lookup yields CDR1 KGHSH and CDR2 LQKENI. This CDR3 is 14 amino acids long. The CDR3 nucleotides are TGTGCCAGCTCAAGCACCGGGACTGCCTACGAGCAGTACTTC. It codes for CASSSTGTAYEQYF.

Written as DNA, the CDR3 is TGTGCCAGTACCTGGGGGGAGGTGAGCAATCAGCCCCAGCATTTT. This encodes CASTWGEVSNQPQHF. The chain employs TRBV19 and TRBJ1-5; perhaps TRBD1 as D (5 bases). Germline values: CDR1 LNHDA, CDR2 SQIVND (reference sequence). Trimming cost V 7 bases and J 1 base, with 14 bases left between them. The CDR3 contains 15 residues.

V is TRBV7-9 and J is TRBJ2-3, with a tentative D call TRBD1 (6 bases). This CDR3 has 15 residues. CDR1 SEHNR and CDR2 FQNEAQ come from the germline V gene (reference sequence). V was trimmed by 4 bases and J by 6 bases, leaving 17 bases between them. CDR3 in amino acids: CASSSRRQVGDTQYF. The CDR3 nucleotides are TGTGCCAGCAGCTCGAGGCGACAGGTCGGGGATACGCAGTATTTT.

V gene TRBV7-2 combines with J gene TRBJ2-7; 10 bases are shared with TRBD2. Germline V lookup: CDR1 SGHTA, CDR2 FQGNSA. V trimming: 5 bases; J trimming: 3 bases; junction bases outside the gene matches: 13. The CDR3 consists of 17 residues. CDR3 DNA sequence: TGTGCCAGCAGCCCAAGACCAAGACTAGCGGGTGGCTACGAGCAGTACTTC. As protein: CASSPRPRLAGGYEQYF.

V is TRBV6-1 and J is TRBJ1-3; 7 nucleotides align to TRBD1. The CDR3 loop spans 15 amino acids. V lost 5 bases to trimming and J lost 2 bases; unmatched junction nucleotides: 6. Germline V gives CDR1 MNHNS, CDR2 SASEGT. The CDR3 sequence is CASSPRQGAGNTIYF. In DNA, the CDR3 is TGTGCCAGCAGTCCCCGACAGGGAGCTGGAAACACCATATATTTT.

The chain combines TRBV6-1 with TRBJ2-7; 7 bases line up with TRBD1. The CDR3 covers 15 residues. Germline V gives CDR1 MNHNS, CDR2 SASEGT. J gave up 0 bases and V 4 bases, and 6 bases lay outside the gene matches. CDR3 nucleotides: TGTGCCAGCAGTGCAGGGACAGTTAGCTCCTACGAGCAGTACTTC. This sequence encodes CASSAGTVSSYEQYF.

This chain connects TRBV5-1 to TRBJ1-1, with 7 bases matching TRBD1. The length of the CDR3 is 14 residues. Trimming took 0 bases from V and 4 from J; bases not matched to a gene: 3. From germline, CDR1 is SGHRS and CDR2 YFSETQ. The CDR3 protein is CASSLGGQSTEAFF. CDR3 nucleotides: TGCGCCAGCAGCTTGGGGGGACAGTCCACTGAAGCTTTCTTT.

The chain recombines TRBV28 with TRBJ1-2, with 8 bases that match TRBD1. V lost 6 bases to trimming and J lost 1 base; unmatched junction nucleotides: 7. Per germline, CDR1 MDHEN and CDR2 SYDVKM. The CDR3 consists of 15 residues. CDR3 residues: CASRIRGQDNYGYTF. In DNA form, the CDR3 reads TGTGCCAGCAGAATTAGGGGACAGGATAACTATGGCTACACCTTC.

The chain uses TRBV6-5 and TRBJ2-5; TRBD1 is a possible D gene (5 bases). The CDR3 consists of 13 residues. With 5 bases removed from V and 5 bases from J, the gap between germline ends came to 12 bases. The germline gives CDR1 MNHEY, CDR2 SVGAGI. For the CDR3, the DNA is TGTGCCAGCAGTCCCAGGGTTCCGGAGACCCAGTACTTC. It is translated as CASSPRVPETQYF.

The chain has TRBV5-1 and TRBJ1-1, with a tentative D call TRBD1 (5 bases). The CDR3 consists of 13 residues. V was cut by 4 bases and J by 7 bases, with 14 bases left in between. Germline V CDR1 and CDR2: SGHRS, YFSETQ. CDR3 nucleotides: TGCGCCAGCAGCCAACTTGACAGAAATGAAGCTTTCTTT. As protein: CASSQLDRNEAFF.

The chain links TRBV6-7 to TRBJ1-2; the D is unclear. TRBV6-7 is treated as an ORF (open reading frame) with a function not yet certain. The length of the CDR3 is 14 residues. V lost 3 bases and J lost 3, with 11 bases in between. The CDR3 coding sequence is TGTGCCAGCAGTTATGAAGGACTGTACTATGGCTACACCTTC. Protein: CASSYEGLYYGYTF.

CDR3 protein: CASSQDLVRSTNYGYTF. The CDR3 coding sequence is TGCGCCAGCAGCCAAGATCTTGTCCGGAGCACCAACTATGGCTACACCTTC. The chain uses TRBV4-3 and TRBJ1-2; D unresolved. The CDR3 runs 17 residues. The germline V gene encodes CDR1 LGHNA and CDR2 YSLEER. V was trimmed by 0 bases and J by 2 bases, leaving 16 bases between them.

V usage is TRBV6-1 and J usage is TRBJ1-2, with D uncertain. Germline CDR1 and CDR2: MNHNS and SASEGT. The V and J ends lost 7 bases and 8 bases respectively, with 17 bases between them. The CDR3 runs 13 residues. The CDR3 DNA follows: TGTGCCAGCACAGTCCGGGAATCGGAAGGCTACACCTTC. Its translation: CASTVRESEGYTF.

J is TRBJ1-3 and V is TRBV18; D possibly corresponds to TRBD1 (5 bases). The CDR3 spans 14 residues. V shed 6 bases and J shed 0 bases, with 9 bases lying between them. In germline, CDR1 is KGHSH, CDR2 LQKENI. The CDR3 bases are TGTGCCAGCTCGACAGAAAGCTCTGGAAACACCATATATTTT. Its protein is CASSTESSGNTIYF.

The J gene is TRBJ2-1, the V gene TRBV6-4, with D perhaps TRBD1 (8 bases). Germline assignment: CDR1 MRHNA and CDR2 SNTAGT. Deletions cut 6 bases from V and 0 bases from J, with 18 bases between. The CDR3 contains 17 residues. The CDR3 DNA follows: TGTGCCAGCAGGCCCACAGGGGGGGCAAGCTCCTACAATGAGCAGTTCTTC. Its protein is CASRPTGGASSYNEQFF.

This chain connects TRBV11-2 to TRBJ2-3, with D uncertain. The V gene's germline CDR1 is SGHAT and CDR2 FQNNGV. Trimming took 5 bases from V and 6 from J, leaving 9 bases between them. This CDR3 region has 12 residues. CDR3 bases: TGTGCCAGCAGCCTGAGTTGGGATACGCAGTATTTT. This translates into CASSLSWDTQYF.

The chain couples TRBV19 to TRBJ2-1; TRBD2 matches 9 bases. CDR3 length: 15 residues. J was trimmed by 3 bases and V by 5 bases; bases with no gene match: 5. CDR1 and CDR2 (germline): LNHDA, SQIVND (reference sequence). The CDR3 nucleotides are TGTGCCAGTAGTCTGCGGGAGGGCGGCTACAATGAGCAGTTCTTC. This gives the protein CASSLREGGYNEQFF.

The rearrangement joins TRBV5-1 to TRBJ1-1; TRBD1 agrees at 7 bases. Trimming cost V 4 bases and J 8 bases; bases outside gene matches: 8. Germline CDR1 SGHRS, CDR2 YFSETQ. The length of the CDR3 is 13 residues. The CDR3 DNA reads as TGCGCCAGCAGCGCCCGACAGGGTTTGGAAGCTTTCTTT. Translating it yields CASSARQGLEAFF.

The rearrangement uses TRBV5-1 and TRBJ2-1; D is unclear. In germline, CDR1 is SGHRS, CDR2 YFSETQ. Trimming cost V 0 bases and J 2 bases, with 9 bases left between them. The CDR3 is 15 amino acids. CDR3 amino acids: CASSLDGPPYNEQFF. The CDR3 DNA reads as TGCGCCAGCAGCTTGGATGGGCCCCCCTACAATGAGCAGTTCTTC.

CDR3 region: CASSSTGTGGYEQYF. CDR3 DNA sequence: TGTGCCAGCAGCAGTACCGGGACAGGGGGCTACGAGCAGTACTTC. The chain couples TRBV7-6 to TRBJ2-7; TRBD1 matches at 11 bases. This CDR3 spans 15 amino acids. Germline V CDR1 and CDR2: SGHVS, FNYEAQ. V dropped 5 bases and J dropped 3; count of bases not matched to a gene: 6.